Shown below are 31 T cell receptor beta chains from a single sample sequenced in a study of cytomegalovirus exposure and HLA in healthy donors. Vbeta (60) and Jbeta (13) primers were used in the PCR. The protocol was immunoSEQ multiplex PCR, while the TCRdb copy is restricted to in-frame clones and leaves out a portion. The sample lists 70,000 to 95,000 clones, roughly 80% occurring once. Specimen: PBMCs. The receptor source for this set is a woman aged 40 to 50 in good health and CMV-seropositive.

This clone occurred a few times. The rearrangement uses TRBV7-9 and TRBJ1-1, with D possibly being TRBD1 (6 bases). CDR1 and CDR2 (germline): SEHNR, FQNEAQ (reference sequence). The CDR3 runs 15 residues. The ends were cut back, 1 base at V and 0 bases at J, with 9 bases in the middle. The CDR3 reads CASSLEDSMNTEAFF. The CDR3 nucleotides are TGTGCCAGCAGCTTAGAGGACAGTATGAACACTGAAGCTTTCTTT.

Note on this clone: Additional DNA sequences in this sample encode the identical CDR3. The gene calls are TRBV5-1 and TRBJ1-1; a weak D match, TRBD1 (6 bases). V gave up 1 base and J gave up 0 bases, with 7 bases separating them. The length of the CDR3 is 14 residues. Germline V lookup: CDR1 SGHRS, CDR2 YFSETQ. The CDR3 coding sequence is TGCGCCAGCAGCTTGACAGGGATGAACACTGAAGCTTTCTTT. This gives the protein CASSLTGMNTEAFF.

The chain joins TRBV7-9 to TRBJ1-2; D perhaps matches TRBD1 (5 bases). Germline values: CDR1 SEHNR, CDR2 FQNEAQ (reference sequence). This CDR3 is built from 12 residues. Trimming cost V 5 bases and J 3 bases, with 7 bases left between them. In DNA form, the CDR3 reads TGTGCCAGCAGCCGGGGGGACTATGGCTACACCTTC. This codes for CASSRGDYGYTF.

The gene calls are TRBV5-6 and TRBJ2-5, with 11 bases identical to TRBD2. Trimming removed 4 bases from V and 5 bases from J; junction bases left unmatched: 7. The CDR3 is made up of 15 amino acids. Germline V lookup: CDR1 SGHDT, CDR2 YYEEEE. CDR3 DNA: TGTGCCAGCAGCCCTTTAGCGGGAGGGGGGGAGACCCAGTACTTC. Protein sequence: CASSPLAGGGETQYF.

The chain has TRBV11-2 and TRBJ1-6, with D tentatively TRBD1 (5 bases). The CDR3 covers 18 residues. Looked up from germline, CDR1 is SGHAT and CDR2 is FQNNGV. Trimming pared 5 bases from V and 6 bases from J, leaving 23 bases between. The CDR3 here is CASSQGVGSGFVNSPLHF. The CDR3 DNA sequence: TGTGCCAGCAGCCAGGGCGTGGGGTCAGGTTTTGTTAATTCACCCCTCCACTTT.

This chain connects TRBV6-5 to TRBJ2-5; TRBD1 matches at 11 bases. The J call is doubtful: the DNA matches TRBJ2-7 better. This CDR3 is built from 15 residues. Per the germline V gene, CDR1 is MNHEY and CDR2 is SVGAGI. The CDR3 region has the DNA TGTGCCAGCAGTTCCAGGACAGGGGGCGTCTACGAGCAGTACTTC. Encoded protein: CASSSRTGGVYEQYF.

The CDR3 DNA reads TGTGCCAGCACTGAGCCAGGGGGGAGCCACGAGCAGTACTTC. This gives the protein CASTEPGGSHEQYF. The J gene is TRBJ2-7, the V gene TRBV6-5; TRBD1 might be the D (7 bases). V shed 7 bases and J shed 5 bases, with 18 bases lying between them. Per germline, CDR1 MNHEY and CDR2 SVGAGI. This CDR3 region has 14 residues.

The chain employs TRBV7-9 and TRBJ2-2; D remains unclear. Germline V gives CDR1 SEHNR, CDR2 FQNEAQ (reference sequence). This CDR3 is built from 12 residues. V was clipped by 6 bases and J by 2 bases, with 4 bases between them. CDR3 sequence (DNA): TGTGCCAGCAGACTAAACACCGGGGAGCTGTTTTTT. Translating gives CASRLNTGELFF.

The chain links TRBV7-3 to TRBJ1-1, with D unresolved. Trimming stripped 5 bases from V and 8 bases from J, with 15 bases between. The germline V gene has CDR1 SGHTA and CDR2 FQGTGA. The CDR3 is 13 residues long. CDR3 sequence (DNA): TGTGCCAGCAGCCCAAGCATAGTGTCAGAAGCTTTCTTT. It codes for CASSPSIVSEAFF.

A word on this clone: Other nucleotide sequences from this sample produce the same CDR3. The V gene is TRBV5-1, the J gene TRBJ2-1; TRBD2 agrees at 7 bases. The CDR3 spans 15 residues. CDR1 and CDR2 (germline): SGHRS, YFSETQ. V dropped 2 bases and J dropped 1; count of bases not matched to a gene: 3. The CDR3 reads CASSLGGSSYNEQFF. As DNA, the CDR3 is TGCGCCAGCAGCTTAGGCGGGAGTTCCTACAATGAGCAGTTCTTC.

This clone occurred a few times. The chain combines TRBV5-4 with TRBJ2-3; D unclear. This CDR3 has 14 amino acids. Trimming took 0 bases from V and 2 from J, leaving 7 bases between them. Germline V gene data show CDR1 as SGHNT and CDR2 as YYREEE (reference sequence). CDR3 residues: CASSLGQYTDTQYF. In DNA, the CDR3 is TGTGCCAGCAGCTTGGGCCAGTACACAGATACGCAGTATTTT.

V and J are TRBV5-6 and TRBJ2-7; D remains unclear. V was shortened by 0 bases and J by 6 bases, with 4 bases between the two germline ends. The CDR3 contains 11 residues. Germline V gives CDR1 SGHDT, CDR2 YYEEEE. The CDR3, as DNA: TGTGCCAGCAGCTTGGGTCGCGAGCAGTACTTC. It translates to CASSLGREQYF.

The J gene is TRBJ1-5, the V gene TRBV5-4, with D possibly TRBD1 on 5 matching bases. This CDR3 has 15 amino acids. V gave up 1 base and J gave up 6 bases, with 14 bases separating them. The V gene's germline CDR1 is SGHNT and CDR2 YYREEE (reference sequence). CDR3 bases: TGTGCCAGCAGCTTGTTTCCAGGGATCCGTCAGCCCCAGCATTTT. Protein: CASSLFPGIRQPQHF. Looking up the rest from reference TRBV5-4 and TRBJ1-5 gives the full variable domain: ETGVTQSPTHLIKTRGQQVTLRCSSQSGHNTVSWYQQALGQGPQFIFQYYREEENGRGNFPPRFSGLQFPNYSSELNVNALELDDSALYLCASSLFPGIRQPQHFGDGTRLSIL.

V gene TRBV7-9 combines with J gene TRBJ2-2; TRBD2 matches at 11 bases. The junction had 5 bases not matched to a gene; V was cut back by 5 bases and J by 3 bases. The CDR3 extends over 16 amino acids. The germline gives CDR1 SEHNR, CDR2 FQNEAQ (reference sequence). CDR3 nucleotide sequence: TGTGCCAGCAGCGTGGCTAGCGGGAGGTACACCGGGGAGCTGTTTTTT. Translation: CASSVASGRYTGELFF.

This chain connects TRBV13 to TRBJ2-3; 9 bases fit TRBD1. CDR3 length: 15 amino acids. The J segment lost 4 bases and the V segment lost 2 bases, leaving 4 bases of the junction unmatched. Germline V gene lookup returns CDR1 PRHDT and CDR2 FYEKMQ (reference sequence). DNA for the CDR3: TGTGCCAGCAGCTTATGGGGACAGGGCGCAGATACGCAGTATTTT. Translated, it gives CASSLWGQGADTQYF.

This clone has a handful of counts. This chain connects TRBV7-9 to TRBJ2-1; 8 bases map to TRBD2. The junction had 14 bases not matched to a gene; V was cut back by 8 bases and J by 8 bases. The CDR3 sequence is 15 residues long. The germline V gene has CDR1 SEHNR and CDR2 FQNEAQ (reference sequence). CDR3 protein: CASVRHSAGGDEQFF. Here the CDR3 DNA reads TGTGCCAGCGTTAGGCACTCGGCGGGAGGTGATGAGCAGTTCTTC.

This rearrangement joins TRBV27 to TRBJ2-1; the match to TRBD2 covers 10 bases. Germline V gene data show CDR1 as MNHEY and CDR2 as SMNVEV (reference sequence). Trimming at V came to 6 bases and at J to 8 bases, leaving 7 bases not matched to a gene. The CDR3 loop spans 14 amino acids. The CDR3 spells CASSSSGRVYEQFF. The CDR3 nucleotides read TGTGCCAGCAGCTCTAGCGGGAGAGTCTATGAGCAGTTCTTC.

This rearrangement joins TRBV7-3 to TRBJ1-2; a weak D match, TRBD1 (6 bases). CDR1 SGHTA and CDR2 FQGTGA come from the germline V gene. V was trimmed by 5 bases and J by 2 bases, leaving 9 bases between them. The CDR3 extends over 13 amino acids. The CDR3 bases are TGTGCCAGCAGCCCCGACAGGAACTATGGCTACACCTTC. Protein sequence: CASSPDRNYGYTF. Filled out from reference TRBV7-3 and TRBJ1-2, the complete variable domain reads GAGVSQTPSNKVTEKGKYVELRCDPISGHTALYWYRQSLGQGPEFLIYFQGTGAADDSGLPNDRFFAVRPEGSVSTLKIQRTERGDSAVYLCASSPDRNYGYTFGSGTRLTVV.

The J gene is TRBJ1-1, the V gene TRBV28; the D gene is possibly TRBD1 (6 bases). Trimming removed 5 bases at V and 0 bases at J, with 10 bases between. The CDR3 runs to 14 residues. CDR1 is MDHEN, CDR2 SYDVKM, per germline. The CDR3 nucleotides are TGTGCCAGCAGTAGGACAGCTATGAACACTGAAGCTTTCTTT. Protein sequence: CASSRTAMNTEAFF.

The chain employs TRBV6-1 and TRBJ2-7, with 12 bases identical to TRBD2. CDR3 length equals 15 residues. With V trimmed by 3 bases and J by 6 bases, 6 bases remained unmatched. Germline V gene sequence: CDR1 MNHNS, CDR2 SASEGT. CDR3 protein: CASSEILAGGFEQYF. The DNA for the CDR3 is TGTGCCAGCAGTGAGATACTAGCGGGGGGTTTCGAGCAGTACTTC.

The chain recombines TRBV18 with TRBJ2-7; 10 nucleotides match TRBD2. The CDR3 loop spans 13 amino acids. Germline values: CDR1 KGHSH, CDR2 LQKENI. The ends lost 3 bases at V and 6 bases at J; junction bases unmatched: 2. CDR3 sequence: CASSPLAGVEQYF. The CDR3 DNA reads as TGTGCCAGCTCACCCCTAGCGGGAGTCGAGCAGTACTTC.

This chain links TRBV28 with TRBJ1-2; no definite D call. The CDR3 length is 10 residues. The V gene lost 8 bases and the J gene lost 7 bases, with 8 bases spanning the gap. Looked up from germline, CDR1 is MDHEN and CDR2 is SYDVKM. The CDR3 loop is CASPGSGYTF. The CDR3, as DNA: TGTGCCAGCCCCGGGAGTGGCTACACCTTC.

The CDR3 nucleotides are TGTGCCAGCACCAATTACCTCTCCCACGGGGAGACCCAGTACTTC. Translation gives CASTNYLSHGETQYF. V and J are TRBV27 and TRBJ2-5; unclear D gene. The length of the CDR3 is 15 residues. The germline V and J ends were trimmed by 7 bases and 5 bases, with 20 bases remaining between them. Per the germline V gene, CDR1 is MNHEY and CDR2 is SMNVEV (reference sequence).

This rearrangement joins TRBV2 to TRBJ2-5; 11 bases are shared with TRBD1. J was trimmed by 4 bases and V by 7 bases; bases with no gene match: 5. The CDR3 extends over 14 amino acids. The germline V gene encodes CDR1 SNHLY and CDR2 FYNNEI. The CDR3 nucleotides are TGTGCCAGCACGGGACAGGGGGGAGGAGAGACCCAGTACTTC. Protein: CASTGQGGGETQYF.

The gene calls are TRBV30 and TRBJ1-1; D is perhaps TRBD1 (5 bases). Trimming removed 4 bases at V and 4 bases at J, with 16 bases between. CDR3 length: 14 amino acids. Germline lookup yields CDR1 GTSNPN and CDR2 SVGIG (reference sequence). CDR3 protein: CAWKLVSGGTEAFF. In DNA form, the CDR3 reads TGTGCCTGGAAGTTAGTATCGGGGGGCACTGAAGCTTTCTTT.

The V gene is TRBV5-8, the J gene TRBJ2-5, with D possibly matching TRBD1 (5 bases). The V end lost 0 bases, the J end lost 4 bases, and 22 bases lay between the germline ends. Germline loops: CDR1 SGHTS, CDR2 YDEGEE. The CDR3 loop spans 18 amino acids. This CDR3 reads CASSLGRAGQGSRETQYF. The CDR3 coding sequence is TGTGCCAGCAGCTTGGGTCGGGCAGGGCAAGGTTCGAGAGAGACCCAGTACTTC. The entire variable domain, with the rest obtained from reference TRBV5-8 and TRBJ2-5, is as follows: EAGVTQSPTHLIKTRGQQATLRCSPISGHTSVYWYQQALGLGLQFLLWYDEGEERNRGNFPPRFSGRQFPNYSSELNVNALELEDSALYLCASSLGRAGQGSRETQYFGPGTRLLVL.

The chain carries TRBV27 and TRBJ2-2; 8 bases fit TRBD1. The germline V gene has CDR1 MNHEY and CDR2 SMNVEV (reference sequence). CDR3 size: 15 residues. Germline trimming cut 5 bases from V and 5 bases from J; bases unmatched to any gene: 7. In nucleotides, the CDR3 is TGTGCCAGCAGTAAACAGGGGGGACGGACCGGGGAGCTGTTTTTT. Translation gives CASSKQGGRTGELFF.

This clone was detected only a few times. The chain couples TRBV7-3 to TRBJ2-2; 7 bases agree with TRBD1. The CDR3 consists of 16 residues. The V segment lost 5 bases and the J segment 1 base; nucleotides outside the gene matches: 7. The germline gives CDR1 SGHTA, CDR2 FQGTGA. CDR3 DNA: TGTGCCAGCAGCCTACAGGGGACAAAGAACACCGGGGAGCTGTTTTTT. It yields the protein CASSLQGTKNTGELFF. Complete variable domain (other parts from reference TRBV7-3 and TRBJ2-2): GAGVSQTPSNKVTEKGKYVELRCDPISGHTALYWYRQSLGQGPEFLIYFQGTGAADDSGLPNDRFFAVRPEGSVSTLKIQRTERGDSAVYLCASSLQGTKNTGELFFGEGSRLTVL.

This clone was found a few times. The genes are TRBV18 and TRBJ2-2; tentatively, D is TRBD1 (5 bases). With 4 bases removed from V and 6 bases from J, the gap between germline ends came to 18 bases. The CDR3 is 16 amino acids. CDR1 is KGHSH and CDR2 is LQKENI in the germline V gene. Here the CDR3 DNA reads TGTGCCAGCTCACGATCACAGGACGTGGTCTCCGGGGAGCTGTTTTTT. Translating it yields CASSRSQDVVSGELFF.

The V gene is TRBV4-2, the J gene TRBJ1-2, with TRBD1 matching over 8 bases. Germline V CDR1 and CDR2: LGHNA, YNFKEQ. The ends lost 3 bases at V and 4 bases at J; junction bases unmatched: 4. The CDR3 extends over 14 amino acids. This chain's CDR3 is CASSHRGQGYGYTF. In DNA form, the CDR3 reads TGTGCCAGCAGCCACCGCGGACAGGGCTATGGCTACACCTTC.

This CDR3 is CASSLGQLVQPQHF. The CDR3 DNA follows: TGTGCCAGCTCACTGGGGCAGCTAGTCCAGCCCCAGCATTTT. V usage is TRBV18 and J usage is TRBJ1-5, with TRBD1 as a possible D gene (5 bases). Trimming stripped 4 bases from V and 7 bases from J, with 14 bases between. The CDR3 is 14 amino acids. Looked up from germline, CDR1 is KGHSH and CDR2 is LQKENI.